These 5 T cell receptor beta chains were sequenced from one sample in a study of glioma-infiltrating T cells after dendritic cell vaccination. Generated by immunoSEQ multiplex PCR, the TCRdb table keeps only in-frame clones and is missing some. The sample holds tens of thousands of clones; around 86% are singletons and the top ten take around 2.4%. As to time point: after dendritic cell vaccination, including at tumor progression/relapse. The material sequenced was blood, taken after dendritic cell vaccination. The source is a human donor with glioblastoma.

The chain uses TRBV29-1 and TRBJ2-1; D might be TRBD1 (5 bases). CDR3 length: 12 residues. Trimming shortened V by 6 bases and J by 7 bases, and 13 bases separated the two germline ends. Per germline, CDR1 SQVTM and CDR2 ANQGSEA. DNA of the CDR3: TGCAGCGTGGCCGGACAATCGAATGAGCAGTTCTTC. It translates to CSVAGQSNEQFF.

This chain's CDR3 is CASSFGLAGTSTGELFF. The CDR3 region has the DNA TGTGCCAGCAGCTTTGGTCTAGCGGGAACCTCCACCGGGGAGCTGTTTTTT. V usage is TRBV7-3 and J usage is TRBJ2-2; 9 bases are a match to TRBD2. Germline trimming cut 3 bases from V and 4 bases from J; bases unmatched to any gene: 9. CDR1 is SGHTA and CDR2 is FQGTGA in the germline V gene. This CDR3 has 17 amino acids.

The genes are TRBV6-5 and TRBJ1-1; the D gene is possibly TRBD1 (5 bases). The CDR3 has 13 residues. Germline V gene sequence: CDR1 MNHEY, CDR2 SVGAGI. V was cut by 5 bases and J by 0 bases, with 7 bases left in between. CDR3 loop: CASSQQVNTEAFF. The CDR3 DNA is TGTGCCAGCAGTCAACAGGTGAACACTGAAGCTTTCTTT.

The chain recombines TRBV6-1 with TRBJ1-2, with a weak D call TRBD1 (5 bases). CDR3 length: 12 amino acids. V dropped 2 bases and J dropped 5 bases, with 6 bases sitting between them. Germline values: CDR1 MNHNS, CDR2 SASEGT. The CDR3 DNA is TGTGCCAGCAGTGAAAGGGGATATGGCTACACCTTC. Its translation is CASSERGYGYTF.

A note on this clone: At the DNA level, this CDR3 is encoded by other sequences in the same sample as well. The chain recombines TRBV29-1 with TRBJ1-3; 7 bases align to TRBD1. V gave up 6 bases and J gave up 3 bases; unmatched junction bases: 2. The CDR3 totals 12 residues. Germline V gene lookup returns CDR1 SQVTM and CDR2 ANQGSEA. The CDR3 DNA is TGCAGCGTGGGGACAGATGGAAACACCATATATTTT. Its protein is CSVGTDGNTIYF.